This paragraph covers one T cell receptor (beta chain) sequence. TCR beta VDJ combinations and CDR3 sequences were profiled from genomic DNA. Via MiXCR, TCRdb re-called the reads, giving one row per CDR3 protein. Of fewer than 300,000 distinct CDR3 sequences in the sample, roughly 82% were seen once. The data derive from a study of CD8+CD57+ T cells in acquired aplastic anemia. Study overall: On average, sorted CD4+ and CD8+ cells gave around 3.3 ug of DNA.

Individuals selected for sequencing had exhibited CD8+CD57+ cell expansion on flow cytometry. Every patient had severe acquired aplastic anemia. Blood came from patients not yet given any therapy. The V gene lost 5 bases and the J gene lost 15 bases, with 21 bases spanning the gap. Germline loops: CDR1 SEHNR, CDR2 FQNEAQ (reference sequence). The length of the CDR3 is 13 residues. The sequence came from a human donor with aplastic anemia. Material: sorted CD4+, CD8+, or CD8+CD57+ T cells (not recorded which) from PBMCs. The chain is built from TRBV7-9 and TRBJ2-3; a possible D gene is TRBD2 (7 bases). This CDR3 reads CASSDGGQDTPYF. In DNA, the CDR3 is TGTGCCAGCAGCGACGGGGGGCAAGATACGCCTTATTTT. The full variable domain, its missing parts supplied by reference TRBV7-9 and TRBJ2-3, is DTGVSQNPRHKITKRGQNVTFRCDPISEHNRLYWYRQTLGQGPEFLTYFQNEAQLEKSRLLSDRFSAERPKGSFSTLEIQRTEQGDSAMYLCASSDGGQDTPYFGPGTRLTVL.